This TCR beta chain was identified during a study of circulating tumor DNA in untreated peripheral T-cell lymphoma (dated by TCRdb to the early 2020s). Study-level results and caveats: Tumor-specific clonotypes were identified in approximately 76% of patients, with identification achieved from over 85% of baseline tissues and around 67% of baseline serum samples.

CDR1 and CDR2, per the germline V gene (reference sequence), are SGHAT and FQDESV. There are 16 amino acids in the CDR3, from cysteine to phenylalanine inclusive. The CDR3 DNA has 48 bases and is translated from base 1. Germline trimming: 4 bases from V, 2 bases from J; junction bases outside gene matches: 8. Of note for this clone: Its antigen target is currently unknown. Base qualities are missing; no much larger clone stands one base away.

To identify tumor-specific TCR clonotypes, tumor tissue taken at baseline, before any treatment, was sequenced. Next-generation sequencing of T-cell receptor sequences was used to monitor peripheral T-cell lymphoma patients receiving frontline treatment on a trial. Receptors were amplified or captured by the immunoSEQ multiplex PCR assay. TCRdb limited this immuneACCESS table to in-frame rearrangements with V and J called. A share of clones is missing; checked studies link under half to unresolved V genes, and the rest is unexplained. This sample gives approximately 1,000 clones in total; around four fifths of them show up just once. The ten most abundant clones make up about 5% of the sample.

The source of this sequence is a human donor with peripheral T-cell lymphoma. What was sequenced was tumor tissue. In this chain, TRBV11-1 is recombined with TRBJ2-1, and TRBD2 matches 7 of the central bases. The DNA reads TGTGCCAGCAGCTACCTGCTCGCGGGGGCCTACAATGAGCAGTTCTTC. It codes for CASSYLLAGAYNEQFF.